Listed below are T cell receptor beta chains from one sample, sequenced in a study of T cell repertoires in cytomegalovirus infection. Their antigens remain unidentified. From the reads, TCRdb called clonotypes with MiXCR, one entry per CDR3 protein. Seen here are roughly 80,000 distinct CDR3 sequences, 20% to 30% observed once, and the top ten hold approximately 53%. The source was CD8+ T cells from cultured PBMCs, collected from culture after CMV antigen stimulation. These receptors were collected from a human donor in good health (CMV status not recorded). Some clones in this sample may be carry-over from other donors' samples. Both conserved end residues are part of each CDR3. The D gene is left open where the match is weak. Clone size is not always given. Where it is, it says once, few, many or a class for expanded clones.

>TRBD1|TRBV6-2/TRBV6-3|-|TRBJ1-4
CATADATGMDNEKLFF
TGTGCCACAGCTGACGCGACAGGGATGGATAATGAAAAACTGTTTTTT
>TRBD2|TRBV20-1|-|TRBJ2-7
CSASLGTSSYEQYF
TGCAGTGCTAGTCTAGGGACTAGCAGCTACGAGCAGTACTTC
>TRBD2|TRBV4-1|few|TRBJ2-5
CASSQDRGGQETQYF
TGCGCCAGCAGCCAAGATCGCGGGGGGCAAGAGACCCAGTACTTC
>TRBD1|TRBV6-2/TRBV6-3|few|TRBJ1-2
CASGDRGQIYGYTF
TGTGCCAGCGGTGACAGGGGGCAGATCTATGGCTACACCTTC
>-|TRBV28|many|TRBJ1-5
CASRPDRNNQPQHF
TGTGCCAGCAGACCAGACAGAAACAATCAGCCCCAGCATTTT
>-|TRBV27|-|TRBJ2-2
CASSYGDTTGELCF
TGTGCCAGCAGTTACGGGGACACCACCGGGGAGCTGTGTTTT
>-|TRBV4-1|few|TRBJ1-6
CASSQERALESPLHF
TGCGCCAGCAGCCAAGAACGGGCCCTGGAATCACCCCTCCACTTT
>TRBD1|TRBV6-6|-|TRBJ1-6
CASQDRASSSYNSPLHF
TGTGCCAGCCAGGACAGGGCGTCGAGCTCCTATAATTCACCCCTCCACTTT
>TRBD2|TRBV7-3|many|TRBJ2-3
CASSPSGTSGDPTDTQYF
TGTGCCAGCAGCCCCTCCGGGACTAGCGGGGACCCCACAGATACGCAGTATTTT
>TRBD1|TRBV18|few|TRBJ2-7
CASSFEVPGGDEQYF
TGTGCCAGCTCGTTCGAGGTCCCAGGGGGCGACGAGCAGTACTTC
>TRBD2|TRBV4-3|-|TRBJ2-3
CASSPGTSGGPSTDTQYF
TGCGCCAGCAGCCCCGGGACTAGCGGGGGCCCTAGCACAGATACGCAGTATTTT
>-|TRBV7-9|few|TRBJ2-5
CASSNTSGTKETQYF
TGTGCCAGCAGCAATACATCCGGGACAAAAGAGACCCAGTACTTC
>-|TRBV2|-|TRBJ1-5
CASSAPSGQPQHF
TGTGCCAGCAGTGCCCCCAGCGGTCAGCCCCAGCATTTT
>-|TRBV28|-|TRBJ2-1
CASSFRADNEQFF
TGTGCCAGCAGTTTTAGGGCGGACAATGAGCAGTTCTTC
>-|TRBV28|few|TRBJ1-2
CASVTSPGGNYGYTF
TGTGCCAGCGTAACCTCCCCCGGGGGTAACTATGGCTACACCTTC
>-|TRBV28|-|TRBJ2-7
CASRGGQPYEQYF
TGTGCCAGCAGAGGCGGACAGCCCTACGAGCAGTACTTC
>-|TRBV4-1|once|TRBJ1-3
CASSQDLGGSGNTIYF
TGCGCCAGCAGCCAAGATTTGGGGGGCTCTGGAAACACCATATATTTT
>TRBD2|TRBV7-6|few|TRBJ2-1
CASSFIREGIDEQFF
TGTGCCAGCAGCTTTATACGGGAGGGCATCGATGAGCAGTTCTTC
>TRBD1|TRBV7-9|many|TRBJ1-5
CASSGNTGTGDDFQPQHF
TGTGCCAGCAGCGGCAATACCGGGACAGGGGACGATTTCCAGCCCCAGCATTTT
>-|TRBV7-8|many|TRBJ1-5
CASSHTLAGLGQPQHF
TGTGCCAGCAGCCACACCCTTGCCGGTCTGGGTCAGCCCCAGCATTTT
>TRBD2|TRBV27|few|TRBJ2-1
CASSPRVEREHEQFF
TGTGCCAGCAGTCCCCGGGTTGAGCGGGAGCATGAGCAGTTCTTC
>-|TRBV7-8|-|TRBJ1-1
CASSPPGAINEAFF
TGTGCCAGCAGCCCCCCCGGGGCAATAAATGAAGCTTTCTTT
>-|TRBV12-3/TRBV12-4|-|TRBJ2-7
CASSSEVLANPAPYEQYF
TGTGCCAGCAGTAGCGAAGTTCTAGCGAACCCTGCCCCCTACGAGCAGTACTTC
>-|TRBV7-9|few|TRBJ1-1
CASSGEENTEAFF
TGTGCCAGCAGCGGGGAGGAGAACACTGAAGCTTTCTTT
>-|TRBV7-8|once|TRBJ2-2
CVALLDRSNTGELFF
TGTGTCGCCTTGCTTGACAGAAGTAACACCGGGGAGCTGTTTTTT
>-|TRBV7-2|many|TRBJ2-3
CASSLFGGTSTDTQYF
TGTGCCAGCAGCTTATTTGGAGGAACTAGCACAGATACGCAGTATTTT
>TRBD1|TRBV10-3|-|TRBJ2-3
CAISGQGAADTQYF
TGTGCCATCAGTGGTCAGGGGGCTGCAGATACGCAGTATTTT
>-|TRBV6-5|few|TRBJ2-1
CASSYRTGEQFF
TGTGCCAGCAGTTACCGAACCGGTGAGCAGTTCTTC
>-|TRBV19|few|TRBJ2-3
CASSPGRDTQYF
TGTGCCAGTAGCCCGGGGAGAGATACGCAGTATTTT
>-|TRBV19|few|TRBJ2-6
CASSMWLGANVLTF
TGTGCCAGTAGTATGTGGCTCGGGGCCAACGTCCTGACTTTC
>TRBD1|TRBV7-9|many|TRBJ1-1
CASSSFRTGNTEAFF
TGTGCCAGCAGCTCGTTCCGGACAGGGAACACTGAAGCTTTCTTT
>TRBD2|TRBV5-5|-|TRBJ2-1
CATGLAGHNEQFF
TGTGCCACCGGACTAGCCGGCCACAATGAGCAGTTCTTC
>-|TRBV6-1|-|TRBJ2-5
CASSSTREETQYF
TGTGCCAGCAGTTCGACTAGAGAAGAGACCCAGTACTTC